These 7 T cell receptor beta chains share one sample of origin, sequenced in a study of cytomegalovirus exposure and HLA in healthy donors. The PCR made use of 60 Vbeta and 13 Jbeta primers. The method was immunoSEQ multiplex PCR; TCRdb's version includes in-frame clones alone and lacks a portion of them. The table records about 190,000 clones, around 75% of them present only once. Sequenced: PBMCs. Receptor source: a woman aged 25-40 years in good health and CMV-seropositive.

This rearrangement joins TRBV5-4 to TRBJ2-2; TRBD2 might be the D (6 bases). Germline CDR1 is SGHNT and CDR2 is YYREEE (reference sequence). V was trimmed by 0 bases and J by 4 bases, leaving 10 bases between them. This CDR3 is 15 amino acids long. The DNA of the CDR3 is TGTGCCAGCAGCTTGGCGGGAGCGGGCACCGGGGAGCTGTTTTTT. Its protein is CASSLAGAGTGELFF.

The CDR3 bases are TGTGCCAGCAGCTCCGGGACTGACGCAGAAGAGACCCAGTACTTC. This sequence encodes CASSSGTDAEETQYF. This chain links TRBV11-2 with TRBJ2-5; D may be TRBD2 (6 bases). The germline V gene encodes CDR1 SGHAT and CDR2 FQNNGV. This CDR3 contains 15 residues. Trimming removed 4 bases from V and 3 bases from J, with 15 bases in between.

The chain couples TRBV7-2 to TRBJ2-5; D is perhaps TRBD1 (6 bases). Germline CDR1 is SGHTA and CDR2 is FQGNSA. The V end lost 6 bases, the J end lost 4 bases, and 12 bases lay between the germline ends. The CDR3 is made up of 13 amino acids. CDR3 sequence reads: CASRNRVVETQYF. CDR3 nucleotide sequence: TGTGCCAGCAGGAACAGGGTGGTAGAGACCCAGTACTTC.

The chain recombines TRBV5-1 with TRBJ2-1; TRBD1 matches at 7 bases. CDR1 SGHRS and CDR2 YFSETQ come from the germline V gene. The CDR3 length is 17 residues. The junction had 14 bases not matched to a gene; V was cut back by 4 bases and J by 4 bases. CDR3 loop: CASSPVPGTATYNEQFF. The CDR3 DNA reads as TGCGCCAGCAGCCCGGTACCTGGGACAGCTACATACAATGAGCAGTTCTTC.

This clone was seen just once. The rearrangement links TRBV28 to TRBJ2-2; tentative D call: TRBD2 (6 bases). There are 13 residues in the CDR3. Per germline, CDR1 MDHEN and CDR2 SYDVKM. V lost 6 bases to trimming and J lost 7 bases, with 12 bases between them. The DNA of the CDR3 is TGTGCCAGCAGCCCCGGGGGTGGCGGGGAGCTGTTTTTT. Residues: CASSPGGGGELFF.

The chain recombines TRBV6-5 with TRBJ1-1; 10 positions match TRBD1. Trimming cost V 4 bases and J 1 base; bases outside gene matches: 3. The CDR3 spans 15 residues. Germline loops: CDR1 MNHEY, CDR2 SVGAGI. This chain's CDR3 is CASSFRDRGNTEAFF. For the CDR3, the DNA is TGTGCCAGCAGTTTCAGGGACAGGGGGAACACTGAAGCTTTCTTT.

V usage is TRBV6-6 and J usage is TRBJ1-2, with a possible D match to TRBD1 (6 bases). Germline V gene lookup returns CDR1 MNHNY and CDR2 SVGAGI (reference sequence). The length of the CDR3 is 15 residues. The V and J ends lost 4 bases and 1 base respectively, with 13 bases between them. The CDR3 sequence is CASSSSRGFNYGYTF. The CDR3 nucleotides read TGTGCCAGCAGTTCCTCCAGGGGTTTTAACTATGGCTACACCTTC.